This T cell receptor beta chain was documented in a study of T cell responses to AZD1222 COVID-19 vaccine. Points from the study as a whole: Increases in Spike-specific TCR breadth and depth were seen after two AZD1222 doses. Among AZD1222 vaccinees, only six or seven were seropositive at baseline. Targeting of unmutated variant regions was reportedly seen in nearly half of spike-specific TCRs. Among the donors, most were white British and more were female, and clonal diversity was possibly underestimated.

Note on this clone: The antigen remains unidentified.

Sequencing used immunoSEQ multiplex PCR; TCRdb keeps in-frame clones, though not all of them. Altogether around 150,000 clones are present, 80% to 95% being singletons, with the ten largest covering about 2.5%. The specimen was peripheral blood, collected on day 0 of AZD1222 vaccination. The sequence derives from an adult in good health.

The CDR3 protein is CASSIRTDSPLHF. CDR3 DNA: TGTGCCAGTAGTATTAGGACCGATTCACCCCTCCACTTT. The genes are TRBV19 and TRBJ1-6; D remains unclear. Trimming shortened V by 3 bases and J by 8 bases, and 8 bases separated the two germline ends. Germline CDR1 LNHDA, CDR2 SQIVND (reference sequence). The CDR3 contains 13 residues.